The 28 T cell receptor beta chains in this list originate from one sample, sequenced in a study of T cells in localized non-small cell lung cancer. Measured with immunoSEQ multiplex PCR; TCRdb has only the in-frame clones, and not every one. The repertoire holds 45,000 to 65,000 clones, with around 82% as singletons. The sequences come from PBMCs, collected before any cancer treatment. These receptors came from a woman between 35 and 70 years old with stage II lung adenocarcinoma.

This chain uses TRBV15 with TRBJ1-6; 9 nucleotides agree with TRBD1. CDR1 LNHNV and CDR2 YYDKDF come from the germline V gene (reference sequence). This CDR3 has 16 residues. V lost 1 base to trimming and J lost 8 bases; unmatched junction nucleotides: 6. The DNA for the CDR3 is TGTGCCACCAGCAGAGTTCTGGGACAGGGATATTCACCCCTCCACTTT. Protein product: CATSRVLGQGYSPLHF.

This chain uses TRBV5-1 with TRBJ2-7; possible D gene TRBD2, 5 bases. Trimming removed 3 bases at V and 4 bases at J, with 11 bases between. From germline, CDR1 is SGHRS and CDR2 YFSETQ. CDR3 length equals 13 residues. CDR3 sequence reads: CASSSYSAYEQYF. The CDR3 region has the DNA TGCGCCAGCAGCTCTTATAGCGCTTACGAGCAGTACTTC.

The chain carries TRBV12-5 and TRBJ1-1; tentative D call: TRBD1 (5 bases). This CDR3 has 15 residues. Germline CDR1 LGHNT, CDR2 FRNRAP. Trimming took off 7 bases at V and 1 base at J, with 16 bases between the two ends. The chain's CDR3 is CASVLGGYGNTEAFF. The CDR3 nucleotides are TGTGCTAGTGTCCTGGGGGGGTATGGGAACACTGAAGCTTTCTTT.

The chain uses TRBV4-2 and TRBJ2-2; D possibly matches TRBD1 or TRBD2 (5 bases each). This CDR3 spans 12 amino acids. CDR1 is LGHNA and CDR2 is YNFKEQ in the germline V gene. V lost 4 bases to trimming and J lost 8 bases, with 8 bases between them. The CDR3 reads CASSLGAGELFF. The CDR3 DNA reads as TGTGCCAGCAGCCTCGGGGCAGGGGAGCTGTTTTTT.

The chain joins TRBV7-9 to TRBJ2-5; 7 bases are shared with TRBD1. V lost 5 bases and J lost 2; bases outside the gene matches: 2. The CDR3 runs to 13 residues. In germline, CDR1 is SEHNR, CDR2 FQNEAQ (reference sequence). CDR3 DNA: TGTGCCAGCAGCAAGGGACAGCAAGAGACCCAGTACTTC. Its translation is CASSKGQQETQYF.

V gene TRBV11-2 combines with J gene TRBJ2-1; 7 positions agree with TRBD1. This CDR3 contains 18 residues. The V and J ends lost 3 bases and 0 bases, in that order; junction bases with no gene match: 11. The germline CDR1 and CDR2 sequences are SGHAT and FQNNGV. Here the CDR3 reads CASSLGRGGPSSYNEQFF. The DNA for the CDR3 is TGTGCCAGCAGCTTGGGTCGAGGGGGCCCCAGCTCCTACAATGAGCAGTTCTTC. The entire variable domain, with the rest obtained from reference TRBV11-2 and TRBJ2-1, is as follows: EAGVAQSPRYKIIEKRQSVAFWCNPISGHATLYWYQQILGQGPKLLIQFQNNGVVDDSQLPKDRFSAERLKGVDSTLKIQPAKLEDSAVYLCASSLGRGGPSSYNEQFFGPGTRLTVL.

The chain carries TRBV4-2 and TRBJ1-2; TRBD1 is a possible D gene (5 bases). CDR3 length: 14 amino acids. Looked up from germline, CDR1 is LGHNA and CDR2 is YNFKEQ. Trimming removed 5 bases from V and 4 bases from J, with 14 bases in between. The DNA for the CDR3 is TGTGCCAGCAGCGTGGGCAGGGTAGGCTATGGCTACACCTTC. It encodes CASSVGRVGYGYTF.

The V and J genes are TRBV4-3 and TRBJ1-2; tentatively, D is TRBD1 (6 bases). Looked up from germline, CDR1 is LGHNA and CDR2 is YSLEER. The CDR3 is 15 residues long. Trimming took off 1 base at V and 6 bases at J, with 15 bases between the two ends. The CDR3 region is CASSQAEVNRDGYTF. For the CDR3, the DNA is TGCGCCAGCAGCCAAGCCGAGGTAAACAGGGATGGCTACACCTTC.

This chain joins TRBV5-1 and TRBJ2-7; maybe TRBD1 (5 bases). V lost 0 bases, J lost 5 bases, and 15 bases lay in between. The CDR3 length is 15 residues. CDR1 is SGHRS and CDR2 is YFSETQ in the germline V gene. CDR3 in amino acids: CASSLGQGWVDEQYF. DNA for the CDR3: TGCGCCAGCAGCTTGGGGCAGGGCTGGGTAGACGAGCAGTACTTC.

This clone turned up a few times. This chain connects TRBV5-1 to TRBJ2-1, with TRBD1 matching 8 bases. V lost 2 bases, J lost 1 base, and 5 bases stayed unmatched. CDR1 is SGHRS, CDR2 YFSETQ, per germline. This CDR3 contains 16 residues. The CDR3: CASSLKQGDSYNEQFF. In DNA, the CDR3 is TGCGCCAGCAGCTTAAAACAGGGGGATTCCTACAATGAGCAGTTCTTC. Filled out from reference TRBV5-1 and TRBJ2-1, the complete variable domain reads KAGVTQTPRYLIKTRGQQVTLSCSPISGHRSVSWYQQTPGQGLQFLFEYFSETQRNKGNFPGRFSGRQFSNSRSEMNVSTLELGDSALYLCASSLKQGDSYNEQFFGPGTRLTVL.

The chain couples TRBV29-1 to TRBJ2-1, with 11 bases aligning to TRBD2. J gave up 5 bases and V 4 bases, and 4 bases lay outside the gene matches. There are 14 residues in the CDR3. Per germline, CDR1 SQVTM and CDR2 ANQGSEA. CDR3 protein: CSVVASGGHNEQFF. As DNA, the CDR3 is TGCAGCGTTGTAGCTAGCGGGGGGCACAATGAGCAGTTCTTC.

This rearrangement joins TRBV4-2 to TRBJ2-1, with 9 bases matching TRBD2. Germline V lookup: CDR1 LGHNA, CDR2 YNFKEQ. CDR3 length: 17 amino acids. Trimming took 0 bases from V and 7 from J; bases not matched to a gene: 10. The chain's CDR3 is CASSQDRVGGGANEQFF. In nucleotides, the CDR3 is TGTGCCAGCAGCCAAGATAGGGTAGGCGGGGGGGCGAATGAGCAGTTCTTC.

The V call is TRBV2, the J call TRBJ1-5; 8 bases line up with TRBD1. Trimming removed 5 bases from V and 3 bases from J; junction bases left unmatched: 9. The CDR3 runs to 16 residues. Germline V gene lookup returns CDR1 SNHLY and CDR2 FYNNEI. The CDR3 DNA follows: TGTGCCAGCAGTACAGGGGGACCTAGGTTCAATCAGCCCCAGCATTTT. Protein sequence: CASSTGGPRFNQPQHF.

This sequence joins TRBV2 and TRBJ2-3, with TRBD2 matching over 9 bases. Germline loops: CDR1 SNHLY, CDR2 FYNNEI. After removal of 7 bases from V and 6 bases from J, the junction contained 11 bases not matched to a gene. CDR3 length: 15 residues. CDR3 amino acids: CASTLGAGGQDTQYF. CDR3 coding DNA: TGTGCCAGCACCCTGGGGGCGGGGGGGCAGGATACGCAGTATTTT.

This clone ranks as medium-sized. This sequence joins TRBV9 and TRBJ1-6, with a tentative D call TRBD1 (5 bases). CDR3 length: 15 residues. Trimming left V 3 bases short and J 6 bases short, with 13 bases between. The V gene's germline CDR1 is SGDLS and CDR2 YYNGEE. DNA of the CDR3: TGTGCCAGCAGCGCCCAGCAGGGCATTAATTCACCCCTCCACTTT. It yields the protein CASSAQQGINSPLHF.

The chain combines TRBV27 with TRBJ2-1, with TRBD1 identical over 11 bases. Germline CDR1 is MNHEY and CDR2 is SMNVEV (reference sequence). Trimming removed 6 bases from V and 4 bases from J; junction bases left unmatched: 2. The CDR3 consists of 14 residues. The CDR3 loop reads CASRGQGGYNEQFF. CDR3 DNA sequence: TGTGCCAGCAGGGGACAGGGGGGGTACAATGAGCAGTTCTTC.

This chain uses TRBV4-2 with TRBJ2-4; TRBD2 is a possible D gene (6 bases). Trimming removed 3 bases from V and 6 bases from J, with 15 bases in between. The germline V gene has CDR1 LGHNA and CDR2 YNFKEQ. The CDR3 has 15 amino acids. CDR3 coding DNA: TGTGCCAGCAGCCAGGGCAGCGGGTCTGGAAACATTCAGTACTTC. It yields the protein CASSQGSGSGNIQYF.

This chain joins TRBV27 and TRBJ1-3; D gene ambiguous. V lost 2 bases and J lost 2, with 10 bases in between. This CDR3 has 15 amino acids. Germline lookup yields CDR1 MNHEY and CDR2 SMNVEV (reference sequence). CDR3 residues: CASSLVGRAGNTIYF. The CDR3 nucleotides are TGTGCCAGCAGTTTAGTGGGAAGGGCTGGAAACACCATATATTTT.

The chain has TRBV29-1 and TRBJ2-1; 7 bases are shared with TRBD1. The CDR3 sequence is 13 residues long. Per the germline V gene, CDR1 is SQVTM and CDR2 is ANQGSEA. The V segment lost 7 bases and the J segment 2 bases; nucleotides outside the gene matches: 5. The CDR3 region has the DNA TGCAGCGGAGGACAGGACACCTACAATGAGCAGTTCTTC. Protein product: CSGGQDTYNEQFF.

In its sample, this clone was seen a few times. The rearrangement uses TRBV7-9 and TRBJ1-4; TRBD1 agrees at 7 bases. The ends lost 3 bases at V and 8 bases at J; junction bases unmatched: 9. CDR1 is SEHNR, CDR2 FQNEAQ, per germline (reference sequence). The CDR3 has 15 amino acids. CDR3 residues: CASSFGQAGKEKLFF. CDR3 sequence (DNA): TGTGCCAGCAGCTTTGGACAGGCCGGGAAGGAAAAACTGTTTTTT.

This clone appeared a few times. CDR3 region: CSARGLGNTEAFF. CDR3 DNA sequence: TGCAGCGCCAGGGGATTGGGGAACACTGAAGCTTTCTTT. The gene calls are TRBV29-1 and TRBJ1-1; TRBD1 might be the D (6 bases). The CDR3 consists of 13 residues. V was cut by 7 bases and J by 1 base, with 13 bases left in between. In germline, CDR1 is SQVTM, CDR2 ANQGSEA.

The chain couples TRBV9 to TRBJ1-6; D gene unclear. The germline V gene encodes CDR1 SGDLS and CDR2 YYNGEE. The CDR3 contains 16 residues. Trimming cost V 1 base and J 4 bases, with 12 bases left between them. The CDR3, as DNA: TGTGCCAGCAGCGTAAATGGGCAGACTTATAATTCACCCCTCCACTTT. Its translation: CASSVNGQTYNSPLHF.

This clone came up once. The V and J genes are TRBV5-6 and TRBJ1-2; D unclear. The CDR3 has 12 amino acids. Trimming removed 4 bases from V and 5 bases from J, with 9 bases in between. The germline CDR1 and CDR2 sequences are SGHDT and YYEEEE. The CDR3 nucleotides are TGTGCCAGCAGCGCGACCCAGTATGGCTACACCTTC. This sequence encodes CASSATQYGYTF.

The rearrangement links TRBV18 to TRBJ2-2; TRBD1 is a possible D gene (5 bases). Germline CDR1 reads KGHSH; CDR2 reads LQKENI. V was cut by 3 bases and J by 2 bases, with 10 bases left in between. The CDR3 has 15 residues. The CDR3 sequence: CASSPDRINTGELFF. For the CDR3, the DNA is TGTGCCAGCTCACCCGACAGAATCAACACCGGGGAGCTGTTTTTT.

The count of this clone is one. This chain links TRBV15 with TRBJ2-2, with unresolved D. This CDR3 is built from 13 residues. V was clipped by 1 base and J by 0 bases, with 0 bases between them. Germline values: CDR1 LNHNV, CDR2 YYDKDF (reference sequence). For the CDR3, the DNA is TGTGCCACCAGCAGAGCGAACACCGGGGAGCTGTTTTTT. Its protein product is CATSRANTGELFF.

This chain uses TRBV5-1 with TRBJ1-1, with D possibly being TRBD1 (5 bases). V dropped 2 bases and J dropped 4 bases, with 12 bases sitting between them. Germline values: CDR1 SGHRS, CDR2 YFSETQ. This CDR3 contains 14 residues. This CDR3 reads CASSFVAQGTEAFF. The CDR3 coding sequence is TGCGCCAGCAGCTTCGTGGCCCAGGGCACTGAAGCTTTCTTT.

The J gene is TRBJ1-1, the V gene TRBV6-6; TRBD1 is a possible D gene (6 bases). V was trimmed by 3 bases and J by 1 base, leaving 12 bases between them. CDR1 and CDR2 from the germline V gene are MNHNY and SVGAGI (reference sequence). This CDR3 region has 15 residues. Here the CDR3 DNA reads TGTGCCAGCAGTTATCCGGGGGCGAAGAACACTGAAGCTTTCTTT. Translating gives CASSYPGAKNTEAFF.

The chain employs TRBV5-1 and TRBJ2-1; the D is unclear. From germline, CDR1 is SGHRS and CDR2 YFSETQ. This CDR3 comprises 11 residues. V shed 4 bases and J shed 7 bases, with 6 bases lying between them. This CDR3 reads CASSLGNEQFF. CDR3 nucleotides: TGCGCCAGCAGCCTAGGGAATGAGCAGTTCTTC.